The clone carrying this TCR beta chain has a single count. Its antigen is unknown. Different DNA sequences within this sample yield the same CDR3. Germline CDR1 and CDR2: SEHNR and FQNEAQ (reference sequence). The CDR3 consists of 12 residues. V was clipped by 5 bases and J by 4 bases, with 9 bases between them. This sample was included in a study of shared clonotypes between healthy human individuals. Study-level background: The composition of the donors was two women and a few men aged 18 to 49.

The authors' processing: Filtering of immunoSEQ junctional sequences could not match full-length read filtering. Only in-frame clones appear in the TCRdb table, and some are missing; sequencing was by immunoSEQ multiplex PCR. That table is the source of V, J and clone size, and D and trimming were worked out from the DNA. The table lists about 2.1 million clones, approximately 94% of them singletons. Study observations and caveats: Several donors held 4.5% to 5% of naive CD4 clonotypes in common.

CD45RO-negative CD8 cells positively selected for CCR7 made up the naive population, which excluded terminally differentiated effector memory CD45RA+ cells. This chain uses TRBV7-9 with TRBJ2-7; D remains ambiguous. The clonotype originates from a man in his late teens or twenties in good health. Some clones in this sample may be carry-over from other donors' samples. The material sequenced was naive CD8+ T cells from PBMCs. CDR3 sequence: CASSPTPYEQYF. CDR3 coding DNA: TGTGCCAGCAGCCCCACCCCATACGAGCAGTACTTC.